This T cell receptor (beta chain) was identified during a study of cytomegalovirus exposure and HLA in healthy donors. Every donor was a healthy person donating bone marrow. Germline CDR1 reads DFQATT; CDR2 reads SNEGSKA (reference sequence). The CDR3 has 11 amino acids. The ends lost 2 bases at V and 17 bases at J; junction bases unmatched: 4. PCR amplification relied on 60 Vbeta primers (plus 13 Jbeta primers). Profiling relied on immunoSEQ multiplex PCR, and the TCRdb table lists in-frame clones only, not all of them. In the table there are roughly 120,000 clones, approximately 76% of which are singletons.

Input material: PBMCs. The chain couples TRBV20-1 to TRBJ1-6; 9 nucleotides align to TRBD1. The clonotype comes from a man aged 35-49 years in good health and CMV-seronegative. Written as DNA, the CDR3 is TGCAGTGCTAGACGGGGGACAGGGTTCCACTTT. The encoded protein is CSARRGTGFHF.